A single sample gave rise to the 28 T cell receptor beta chains below, sequenced in a study of identical twins. TCRdb used MiXCR to reprocess the 5' RACE reads, holding one entry per CDR3 protein. The sample comprises around 250,000 distinct CDR3 sequences, approximately 7% of which are singletons, and 3% to 4.5% rests with the top ten. The data were also submitted as part of a second study, on yellow fever vaccine responses in identical twins.

The sample consisted of memory (CD45RO+) T cells sorted from blood. The receptors stem from a young woman in good health.

This clonotype occurred many times. V is TRBV15 and J is TRBJ2-3; 10 bases map to TRBD1. The CDR3 is 17 residues long. With 0 bases clipped from V and 3 bases from J, the junction kept 6 bases outside the gene matches. Germline-derived CDR1 and CDR2 are LNHNV and YYDKDF (reference sequence). CDR3 DNA: TGTGCCACCAGCAGAGATTGGGACAGGGGCGGGACAGATACGCAGTATTTT. Its translation: CATSRDWDRGGTDTQYF.

This clonotype was observed a few times. V gene TRBV2 combines with J gene TRBJ2-5, with 8 bases aligning to TRBD1. The CDR3 consists of 15 residues. V lost 8 bases to trimming and J lost 4 bases; unmatched junction nucleotides: 12. In germline, CDR1 is SNHLY, CDR2 FYNNEI. CDR3 sequence (DNA): TGTGCCAGCCGGAGGACAGGGCTTTCGTCAGAGACCCAGTACTTC. Its protein product is CASRRTGLSSETQYF.

The chain has TRBV2 and TRBJ2-7; D gene unclear. V was pared by 9 bases and J by 0 bases, with 9 bases between. The germline gives CDR1 SNHLY, CDR2 FYNNEI. The CDR3 extends over 12 amino acids. DNA of the CDR3: TGTGCCAGTGCAGTTACCTCCTACGAGCAGTACGTC. It encodes CASAVTSYEQYV.

This clonotype was counted at least ten times. The CDR3 region has the DNA TGTGCCAGCACTCCCGGGACTAGCGGGGTTGGTGAGCAGTTCTTC. Its translation is CASTPGTSGVGEQFF. The chain uses TRBV27 and TRBJ2-1, with TRBD2 matching over 13 bases. Germline V lookup: CDR1 MNHEY, CDR2 SMNVEV (reference sequence). The CDR3 sequence is 15 residues long. V trimming: 7 bases; J trimming: 9 bases; junction bases outside the gene matches: 9.

This clonotype was detected ten times or more. The chain has TRBV24-1 and TRBJ1-1, with 8 bases identical to TRBD1. From germline, CDR1 is KGHDR and CDR2 SFDVKD. With 4 bases clipped from V and 9 bases from J, the junction kept 15 bases outside the gene matches. CDR3 length: 16 residues. DNA of the CDR3: TGTGCCACCAGTGACCGAGGGACAGGCAGACCTAACAAAGCTTTCTTT. It encodes CATSDRGTGRPNKAFF.

This clonotype has just a few counts. This chain connects TRBV25-1 to TRBJ2-2, with a weak D call TRBD1 (6 bases). The CDR3 consists of 15 residues. Trimming removed 6 bases from V and 3 bases from J, with 14 bases in between. Per germline, CDR1 MGHDK and CDR2 SYGVNS. CDR3 region: CASRDGTYYTGELFF. The DNA for the CDR3 is TGTGCCAGCAGGGACGGGACATATTACACCGGGGAGCTGTTTTTT.

This clonotype was detected a few times. This chain joins TRBV3-1 and TRBJ1-5; unclear D gene. Germline values: CDR1 LGHDT, CDR2 YNNKEL (reference sequence). The CDR3 extends over 13 amino acids. With 0 bases removed from V and 7 bases from J, the gap between germline ends came to 7 bases. The CDR3 protein is CASSQEISQPQHF. For the CDR3, the DNA is TGTGCCAGCAGCCAAGAAATATCGCAGCCCCAGCATTTT.

This clonotype was counted at least ten times. J is TRBJ2-3 and V is TRBV28, with D possibly called TRBD1 or TRBD2 (6 bases each). V lost 6 bases and J lost 4, with 8 bases in between. Germline assignment: CDR1 MDHEN and CDR2 SYDVKM. This CDR3 region has 12 residues. Here the CDR3 DNA reads TGTGCCAGCAGGGGGGGCCCAGATACGCAGTATTTT. Translating gives CASRGGPDTQYF.

This clonotype was seen ten or more times. This rearrangement joins TRBV6-4 to TRBJ2-3; 12 bases map to TRBD1. The CDR3 sequence is 15 residues long. Germline V gene lookup returns CDR1 MRHNA and CDR2 SNTAGT. Germline trimming cut 2 bases from V and 4 bases from J; bases unmatched to any gene: 1. The CDR3 loop is CASSDGTGGADTQYF. Here the CDR3 DNA reads TGTGCCAGCAGTGACGGGACAGGGGGCGCAGATACGCAGTATTTT.

There are a few counts of this clonotype. V usage is TRBV28 and J usage is TRBJ2-2; no reliable D call. V dropped 3 bases and J dropped 1 base, with 9 bases sitting between them. The germline V gene encodes CDR1 MDHEN and CDR2 SYDVKM. The CDR3 loop spans 15 amino acids. The CDR3 sequence is CASSFSRLNTGELFF. CDR3 coding DNA: TGTGCCAGCAGTTTTAGCCGTCTGAACACCGGGGAGCTGTTTTTT. Complete variable domain (other parts from reference TRBV28 and TRBJ2-2): DVKVTQSSRYLVKRTGEKVFLECVQDMDHENMFWYRQDPGLGLRLIYFSYDVKMKEKGDIPEGYSVSREKKERFSLILESASTNQTSMYLCASSFSRLNTGELFFGEGSRLTVL.

This chain links TRBV7-9 with TRBJ2-7, with TRBD1 matching 9 bases. CDR1 SEHNR and CDR2 FQNEAQ come from the germline V gene (reference sequence). The V and J ends lost 1 base and 3 bases, in that order; junction bases with no gene match: 10. The CDR3 sequence is 17 residues long. The CDR3 loop is CASSLVGWTGENYEQYF. The CDR3 DNA reads TGTGCCAGCAGCTTAGTCGGATGGACAGGGGAAAACTACGAGCAGTACTTC.

This clonotype was found many times. The chain employs TRBV29-1 and TRBJ2-1; 8 bases fit TRBD2. The CDR3 contains 15 residues. Germline assignment: CDR1 SQVTM and CDR2 ANQGSEA. Trimming at V came to 3 bases and at J to 4 bases, leaving 8 bases not matched to a gene. CDR3: CSVDAAGGFYNEQFF. The CDR3 DNA is TGCAGCGTTGATGCCGCGGGAGGATTTTACAATGAGCAGTTCTTC.

The J gene is TRBJ2-4, the V gene TRBV9; possibly TRBD2 for D (5 bases). The CDR3 sequence is 14 residues long. V lost 4 bases and J 9 bases, leaving 17 bases between the germline ends. Germline CDR1 and CDR2: SGDLS and YYNGEE. CDR3 in DNA: TGTGCCAGCAGCCCTTGGGCGGGTGATGGCATTCAGTACTTC. Encoded protein: CASSPWAGDGIQYF.

This chain joins TRBV24-1 and TRBJ2-3; possible D gene TRBD1, 5 bases. Germline CDR1 KGHDR, CDR2 SFDVKD. This CDR3 has 14 residues. Trimming removed 7 bases at V and 0 bases at J, with 10 bases between. The CDR3 loop is CATSQTASTDTQYF. CDR3 sequence (DNA): TGTGCCACCAGCCAGACAGCTAGCACAGATACGCAGTATTTT.

This chain joins TRBV6-6 and TRBJ1-4; 10 nucleotides agree with TRBD1. Unmatched junction bases numbered 2, after V lost 6 bases and J lost 7 bases. Germline loops: CDR1 MNHNY, CDR2 SVGAGI (reference sequence). This CDR3 contains 13 residues. The CDR3 nucleotides are TGTGCCAGCAGCGGACAGGGGGTTGAAAAACTGTTTTTT. As protein: CASSGQGVEKLFF.

This CDR3 is CASSLGLAGTETQYF. CDR3 DNA sequence: TGTGCCAGCAGCCTGGGACTAGCGGGAACAGAGACCCAGTACTTC. The V gene is TRBV2, the J gene TRBJ2-5, with TRBD2 identical over 13 bases. Germline CDR1 is SNHLY and CDR2 is FYNNEI. With 6 bases clipped from V and 4 bases from J, the junction kept 5 bases outside the gene matches. The CDR3 length is 15 residues. The full variable domain, rest sourced from reference TRBV2 and TRBJ2-5, is EPEVTQTPSHQVTQMGQEVILRCVPISNHLYFYWYRQILGQKVEFLVSFYNNEISEKSEIFDDQFSVERPDGSNFTLKIRSTKLEDSAMYFCASSLGLAGTETQYFGPGTRLLVL.

The table lists this clonotype with a few counts. Here the CDR3 DNA reads TGTGCCATCAGTGATAGCCTAGGCACAGATACGCAGTATTTT. Translation: CAISDSLGTDTQYF. This chain links TRBV10-3 with TRBJ2-3, with unresolved D. This CDR3 is 14 amino acids long. Germline assignment: CDR1 ENHRY and CDR2 SYGVKD. Trimming stripped 3 bases from V and 1 base from J, with 8 bases between.

This clonotype was seen ten or more times. V and J are TRBV24-1 and TRBJ2-3; 9 bases match TRBD2. The trim removed 4 bases at V and 5 bases at J, leaving 9 bases unmatched. CDR3 size: 16 residues. Germline CDR1 is KGHDR and CDR2 is SFDVKD. DNA of the CDR3: TGTGCCACCAGTGAAAACAGCGGGGGGAGGAGAGATACGCAGTATTTT. It is translated as CATSENSGGRRDTQYF.

The rearrangement uses TRBV20-1 and TRBJ1-1; TRBD1 matches 7 bases. Germline V lookup: CDR1 DFQATT, CDR2 SNEGSKA (reference sequence). V was clipped by 4 bases and J by 5 bases; unmatched bases: 7. The CDR3 is made up of 13 amino acids. The CDR3 DNA reads as TGCAGTGCTATGGGGGCAGGGGGTACTGAAGCTTTCTTT. Its translation is CSAMGAGGTEAFF.

This clonotype was observed many times. V usage is TRBV2 and J usage is TRBJ1-6; D remains ambiguous. The CDR3 covers 15 residues. The germline gives CDR1 SNHLY, CDR2 FYNNEI. V gave up 2 bases and J gave up 3 bases, with 8 bases separating them. The CDR3 loop is CASSEPVYYNSPLHF. The CDR3 DNA is TGTGCCAGCAGTGAACCCGTTTACTATAATTCACCCCTCCACTTT.

As concerns this clonotype: One end of the junction does not line up with germline, which may come from a read error. V gene TRBV3-1 combines with J gene TRBJ2-2; 7 bases agree with TRBD2. The CDR3 consists of 20 residues. Per the germline V gene, CDR1 is LGHDT and CDR2 is YNNKEL (reference sequence). The CDR3 reads CASTQAGSAGTRSRTGELFF. The CDR3 bases are TGTGCCAGCACCCAAGCCGGATCAGCGGGGACCCGCTCCCGCACCGGGGAGCTGTTTTTT.

The sample holds many counts of this clonotype. The chain couples TRBV12-3 or TRBV12-4 to TRBJ2-3; a weak D match, TRBD2 (7 bases). Trimming stripped 6 bases from V and 7 bases from J, with 14 bases between. This CDR3 has 13 amino acids. CDR3 in amino acids: CASSLPGGHTQYF. CDR3 in DNA: TGTGCCAGCAGCCTCCCCGGGGGGCATACGCAGTATTTT.

This clonotype occurred a few times. This CDR3 is CASSQDRGGGGYNEQFF. The CDR3 nucleotides read TGTGCCAGCAGCCAAGATCGAGGGGGGGGAGGCTACAATGAGCAGTTCTTC. V is TRBV3-1 and J is TRBJ2-1, with TRBD2 as a possible D gene (7 bases). Germline lookup yields CDR1 LGHDT and CDR2 YNNKEL (reference sequence). Trimming left V 0 bases short and J 3 bases short, with 15 bases between. This CDR3 has 17 residues.

This clonotype was observed a few times. This rearrangement joins TRBV4-1 to TRBJ1-6; TRBD1 aligns across 7 bases. From germline, CDR1 is MGHRA and CDR2 YSYEKL. Trimming at V came to 1 base and at J to 6 bases, leaving 3 bases not matched to a gene. This CDR3 has 15 residues. The CDR3 DNA follows: TGCGCCAGCAGCCAAGTCGGGACAGTTAATTCACCCCTCCACTTT. It yields the protein CASSQVGTVNSPLHF.

J is TRBJ2-1 and V is TRBV28; unclear D gene. The V end lost 5 bases, the J end lost 6 bases, and 11 bases lay between the germline ends. Germline CDR1 MDHEN, CDR2 SYDVKM. This CDR3 is built from 13 residues. CDR3 bases: TGTGCCAGCAGTCGGGCCCCTGTCAATGAGCAGTTCTTC. This codes for CASSRAPVNEQFF.

This clonotype was seen many times. The V gene is TRBV10-3, the J gene TRBJ2-3, with TRBD2 as a possible D gene (5 bases). V was pared by 7 bases and J by 4 bases, with 12 bases between. CDR3 size: 13 residues. Germline-derived CDR1 and CDR2 are ENHRY and SYGVKD. CDR3: CAIKGKAADTQYF. The CDR3 DNA reads as TGTGCCATCAAGGGCAAAGCGGCAGATACGCAGTATTTT.

The chain links TRBV19 to TRBJ2-5; TRBD1 aligns across 7 bases. V lost 6 bases and J lost 5; bases outside the gene matches: 6. The CDR3 spans 13 residues. Germline V gene lookup returns CDR1 LNHDA and CDR2 SQIVND (reference sequence). CDR3 coding DNA: TGTGCCAGTAGCTGGACAGGCCGGGAGACCCAGTACTTC. Amino acid sequence: CASSWTGRETQYF. The full variable domain, completed using reference TRBV19 and TRBJ2-5, is DGGITQSPKYLFRKEGQNVTLSCEQNLNHDAMYWYRQDPGQGLRLIYYSQIVNDFQKGDIAEGYSVSREKKESFPLTVTSAQKNPTAFYLCASSWTGRETQYFGPGTRLLVL.

The chain combines TRBV28 with TRBJ1-3; D remains unclear. The V end lost 7 bases, the J end lost 0 bases, and 10 bases lay between the germline ends. Germline-derived CDR1 and CDR2 are MDHEN and SYDVKM. This CDR3 comprises 14 residues. In DNA form, the CDR3 reads TGTGCCAGCATGCCCTTCCTCTCTGGAAACACCATATATTTT. The encoded protein is CASMPFLSGNTIYF.